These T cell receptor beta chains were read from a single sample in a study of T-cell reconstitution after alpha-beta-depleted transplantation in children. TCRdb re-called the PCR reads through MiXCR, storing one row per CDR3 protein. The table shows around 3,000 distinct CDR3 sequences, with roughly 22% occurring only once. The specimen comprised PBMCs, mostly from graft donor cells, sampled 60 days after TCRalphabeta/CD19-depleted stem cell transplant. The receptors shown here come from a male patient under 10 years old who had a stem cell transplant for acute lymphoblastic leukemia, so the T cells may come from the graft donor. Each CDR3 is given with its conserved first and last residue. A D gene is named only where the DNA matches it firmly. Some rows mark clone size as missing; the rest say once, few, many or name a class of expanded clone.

TGTGCGTGCAGCTTGGCCCACTGGGGCCGCTCCTACGAGCAGTACTTC	CACSLAHWGRSYEQYF	few	TRBV5-4	TRBJ2-7	16	.
TGTGCCAGCAGTTTTCAGGGGGATGGGACGCAGTATTTT	CASSFQGDGTQYF	many	TRBV27	TRBJ2-3	13	TRBD1
TGTACCAGCTGTTTTATGGCGGGAGGTCCCTCGATCACAGATACGCAGTATTTT	CTSCFMAGGPSITDTQYF	.	TRBV3-1	TRBJ2-3	18	TRBD2
TGTGCCAGCTGCTACCCCCAGGACGTTAGTGGTGAGCAGTTCTTC	CASCYPQDVSGEQFF	many	TRBV28	TRBJ2-1	15	.
TGTGCCAGCTGCAAAGGGACAGGGTGGGAAAACACCATATATTTT	CASCKGTGWENTIYF	.	TRBV3-1	TRBJ1-3	15	TRBD1
TGTGCCTCCACCCAAGATGTGAGGCGGGGGCAGTACAATGAGCAGTTCTTC	CASTQDVRRGQYNEQFF	few	TRBV3-1	TRBJ2-1	17	.
TGTGCCAGCTCACCATTGACGGACAGGGGATATGGCAATCAGCCCCAGCATTTT	CASSPLTDRGYGNQPQHF	many	TRBV18	TRBJ1-5	18	TRBD1
TGTGCCAGCAGTTTGACAGGGATCCAAGAGACCCAGTACTTC	CASSLTGIQETQYF	many	TRBV12-3/TRBV12-4	TRBJ2-5	14	TRBD1
TGTGCCAGCAGTTACTCGGGACTAGCGGCCTACAATGAGCAGTTCTTC	CASSYSGLAAYNEQFF	medium-sized	TRBV6-5	TRBJ2-1	16	TRBD2
TGTGCCAGCAGTTTAGTCGGAGCTTCCTACAATGAGCAGTTCTTC	CASSLVGASYNEQFF	.	TRBV12-3/TRBV12-4	TRBJ2-1	15	.
TGTGCCATCACTGTGGGACAGGGGTACGAGCAGTACTTC	CAITVGQGYEQYF	medium-sized	TRBV10-3	TRBJ2-7	13	TRBD1
TGTGCCAGCTGCGGGGCAGGGGGCTGGAATGAGCAGTTCTTC	CASCGAGGWNEQFF	many	TRBV6-2/TRBV6-3	TRBJ2-1	14	TRBD1
TGTGCCAGCAGTTCCGGGCACAATCAGCCCCAGCATTTT	CASSSGHNQPQHF	many	TRBV12-3/TRBV12-4	TRBJ1-5	13	.
TGCGCCAGCAGCCAAGCTGTCTTGGAGACCCAGTACTTC	CASSQAVLETQYF	many	TRBV4-1	TRBJ2-5	13	.
TGTGCCAGCAGCCCTTACGAGCAGTACTTC	CASSPYEQYF	medium-sized	TRBV7-9	TRBJ2-7	10	.
TGTGCCAGCAGCCTCGGCTCACCGGCTAACTATGGCTACACCTTC	CASSLGSPANYGYTF	many	TRBV7-2	TRBJ1-2	15	.
TGTGCCACCAGCAGAGATCCCGGGTGGGCTTCTCACTACGAGCAGTACTTC	CATSRDPGWASHYEQYF	many	TRBV15	TRBJ2-7	17	.
TGTGCCAGCTCACCGCGGGATTCTGGAAACACCATATATTTT	CASSPRDSGNTIYF	many	TRBV18	TRBJ1-3	14	.
TGTGCCAGCTCACCGTACCTTCAGGGGTTTGGCACTGAAGCTTTCTTT	CASSPYLQGFGTEAFF	many	TRBV18	TRBJ1-1	16	.
TGTGCCAGCAGCCACGCCTGGCGAGAGTTCTTC	CASSHAWREFF	medium-sized	TRBV6-2/TRBV6-3	TRBJ2-1	11	.
TGCGCCAGCAGCTCTCAAGATACGCAGTATTTT	CASSSQDTQYF	medium-sized	TRBV5-1	TRBJ2-3	11	.
TGTGCCAGCAGAGTGGGACTTGAAGAGACCCAGTACTTC	CASRVGLEETQYF	many	TRBV12-3/TRBV12-4	TRBJ2-5	13	.
TGTGCCAGCAGTTTAAGCAGGGGTGGTGGCTACACCTTC	CASSLSRGGGYTF	many	TRBV12-3/TRBV12-4	TRBJ1-2	13	.
TGTGCCAGCAGCTTCTCCGATACGCAGTATTTT	CASSFSDTQYF	many	TRBV7-9	TRBJ2-3	11	.
TGCGCCAGCAGCCAAGTGATTAGACTGGGGGCTTGGGTTACGCAGTATTTT	CASSQVIRLGAWVTQYF	many	TRBV4-3	TRBJ2-3	17	.
TGCAGTGCCCCTCTTTGGGGCGATACGCAGTATTTT	CSAPLWGDTQYF	medium-sized	TRBV20-1	TRBJ2-3	12	.
TGTGCCACCAGTGATTCGTACCCGGGACTTGGGACAGATACGCAGTATTTT	CATSDSYPGLGTDTQYF	many	TRBV24-1	TRBJ2-3	17	.
TGTGCCAGCAGTCCTGGCAAGAGCGGGGGCACGGTGGAGACCCAGTACTTC	CASSPGKSGGTVETQYF	.	TRBV5-4	TRBJ2-5	17	TRBD2
TGTGCCAGCAGTGAATATGCGGGAGAGGGGACTGAAGCTTTCTTT	CASSEYAGEGTEAFF	many	TRBV25-1	TRBJ1-1	15	.
TGTGCCAGCACCAACCCTCAATGGGAGACCCAGTACTTC	CASTNPQWETQYF	many	TRBV28	TRBJ2-5	13	.
TGCGCCAGCAGCTTGGCCGTCGTGAACAATGAGCAGTTCTTC	CASSLAVVNNEQFF	medium-sized	TRBV5-1	TRBJ2-1	14	.
TGTGCCAGCAGTTTCGTGTCTAGATTCTCCTACAATGAGCAGTTCTTC	CASSFVSRFSYNEQFF	medium-sized	TRBV28	TRBJ2-1	16	.
TGTGCCAGCAGGCGTGCGGGACAGGGGGCCTCCTACGAGCAGTACTTC	CASRRAGQGASYEQYF	many	TRBV21-1	TRBJ2-7	16	.
TGTGCCAGCAGCTTAGCCCTAATAGCGGGGGCCGGGAATGAGCAGTTCTTC	CASSLALIAGAGNEQFF	many	TRBV7-9	TRBJ2-1	17	TRBD2
TGTGCCAGCACCCGGACAGGGGAGGGGATCTGGACCCAGTACTTC	CASTRTGEGIWTQYF	once	TRBV5-6	TRBJ2-5	15	TRBD1
TGTGCCAGCAGTTTCGGAAGAGGGAACTATGGCTACACCTTC	CASSFGRGNYGYTF	medium-sized	TRBV27	TRBJ1-2	14	.
TGTGCCAGCAGCTTACAGGGGGGCATGGATGAGCAGTTCTTC	CASSLQGGMDEQFF	.	TRBV7-2	TRBJ2-1	14	.
TGTGCCACCAGTGATCTGGACAGGGATGTCAATCAGCCCCAGCATTTT	CATSDLDRDVNQPQHF	many	TRBV24-1	TRBJ1-5	16	TRBD1
TGTGCCAGCAGCGATGCATGCAATGAGCAGTTCTTC	CASSDACNEQFF	many	TRBV21-1	TRBJ2-1	12	.
TGCGCCAGCAGCTTTGGGGTTAATGAAGCTTTCTTT	CASSFGVNEAFF	.	TRBV5-1	TRBJ1-1	12	.
TGTACCTTCTGTTTAGCGCTAACCGGGGTGCGGGCCAAAAACATTCAGTACTTC	CTFCLALTGVRAKNIQYF	.	TRBV12-3/TRBV12-4	TRBJ2-4	18	.